The rows below give T cell receptor beta chains drawn from one sample of a study of CD8 T cells in ankylosing spondylitis. Using its own MiXCR run on the 5' RACE reads, TCRdb lists one record per CDR3 protein. This table holds 220,000 or so distinct CDR3 sequences, around 18% found once. The source material was blood, either unsorted or a sorted T cell fraction (not recorded which). These receptor sequences come from a male donor with ankylosing spondylitis. Both conserved end residues are part of each CDR3. D genes are given only for firm matches. Some rows mark clone size as missing; the rest say once, few, many or name a class of expanded clone.

CASSRTSGGSSSYNEQFF | TGTGCCAGCAGCCGGACTAGCGGGGGCTCTAGCTCCTACAATGAGCAGTTCTTC | TRBJ2-1 | TRBV4-2 | NA | TRBD2
CASRNPGGGAEAFF | TGCGCCAGCAGGAACCCAGGGGGTGGCGCTGAAGCTTTCTTT | TRBJ1-1 | TRBV4-1 | few | TRBD1
CASSQDAITDTQYF | TGCGCCAGCAGCCAAGATGCGATCACAGATACGCAGTATTTT | TRBJ2-3 | TRBV4-1 | NA | NA
CASRATEPEAFF | TGTGCCAGCAGAGCGACAGAACCTGAAGCTTTCTTT | TRBJ1-1 | TRBV2 | NA | NA
CASSFGLGEETQYF | TGTGCCAGCAGTTTCGGATTGGGGGAAGAGACCCAGTACTTC | TRBJ2-5 | TRBV28 | few | NA
CASSNPTDTQYF | TGTGCCAGCAGCAACCCCACAGATACGCAGTATTTT | TRBJ2-3 | TRBV7-9 | NA | NA
CASSLDPDSLKETQYF | TGTGCCAGCAGCTTAGACCCGGACAGTTTAAAAGAGACCCAGTACTTC | TRBJ2-5 | TRBV11-2 | NA | NA
CASSPPPSDNEQFF | TGTGCCAGCAGCCCCCCGCCATCGGACAATGAGCAGTTCTTC | TRBJ2-1 | TRBV7-2 | few | NA
CATSARAGVPYNEQFF | TGTGCCACCAGTGCCCGTGCGGGGGTTCCCTACAATGAGCAGTTCTTC | TRBJ2-1 | TRBV24-1 | NA | TRBD2
CASSEGESHRVAFF | TGTGCCAGCAGCGAAGGGGAGTCCCATAGGGTAGCTTTCTTT | TRBJ1-1 | TRBV9 | NA | NA
CASSLSCNQPQHF | TGTGCCAGCAGCTTATCGTGCAATCAGCCCCAGCATTTT | TRBJ1-5 | TRBV7-4 | NA | NA
CASGWTGFEQYF | TGCGCCAGCGGCTGGACAGGGTTCGAGCAGTACTTC | TRBJ2-7 | TRBV5-1 | NA | TRBD1
CSVEAGNSGNTIYF | TGCAGCGTTGAAGCGGGCAACTCTGGAAACACCATATATTTT | TRBJ1-3 | TRBV29-1 | NA | NA
CASSQLAGGIREQYF | TGCGCCAGCAGCCAATTAGCGGGAGGCATAAGGGAGCAGTACTTC | TRBJ2-7 | TRBV4-3 | NA | TRBD2
CATSGQGHEQYF | TGTGCCACTTCGGGACAGGGCCACGAGCAGTACTTC | TRBJ2-7 | TRBV27 | few | TRBD1
CASSPGVATDTQYF | TGTGCCAGCAGTCCGGGAGTAGCGACAGATACGCAGTATTTT | TRBJ2-3 | TRBV12-3/TRBV12-4 | NA | NA
CASSLNSPREAFF | TGTGCCAGCAGTTTGAATTCCCCTCGTGAAGCTTTCTTT | TRBJ1-1 | TRBV27 | few | NA
CASSLTGHPYEQYF | TGTGCCAGCAGCTTAACAGGGCACCCCTACGAGCAGTACTTC | TRBJ2-7 | TRBV11-2 | many | NA
CAISEAVGLAYEQYF | TGTGCCATCAGTGAGGCGGTGGGACTAGCATACGAGCAGTACTTC | TRBJ2-7 | TRBV10-3 | few | TRBD2
CSAPGAGALNEKLFF | TGCAGCGCCCCAGGGGCCGGGGCCCTAAATGAAAAACTGTTTTTT | TRBJ1-4 | TRBV20-1 | NA | NA
CASSTPSSGQETQYF | TGTGCCAGCAGCACCCCTTCTAGCGGGCAAGAGACCCAGTACTTC | TRBJ2-5 | TRBV7-8 | many | TRBD2
CASSSRDEAYEQYF | TGTGCCAGCAGCTCCCGGGACGAGGCCTACGAGCAGTACTTC | TRBJ2-7 | TRBV7-6 | many | NA
CSARDNMNTEAFF | TGCAGTGCCAGGGACAACATGAACACTGAAGCTTTCTTT | TRBJ1-1 | TRBV20-1 | NA | NA
CASTILGGNTEAFF | TGTGCCAGCACCATATTGGGGGGGAACACTGAAGCTTTCTTT | TRBJ1-1 | TRBV6-2/TRBV6-3 | NA | NA
CSVTGNSYEQYF | TGCAGCGTTACAGGGAATTCCTACGAGCAGTACTTC | TRBJ2-7 | TRBV29-1 | NA | NA
CASTNEPGPDTQYF | TGTGCCAGCACCAACGAACCGGGTCCAGATACGCAGTATTTT | TRBJ2-3 | TRBV7-2 | NA | NA
CASSEAGRNTEAFF | TGTGCCAGCAGTGAAGCTGGCCGCAACACTGAAGCTTTCTTT | TRBJ1-1 | TRBV2 | few | NA
CATGDRVRAEAFF | TGTGCCACCGGAGACAGGGTTAGGGCTGAAGCTTTCTTT | TRBJ1-1 | TRBV19 | NA | TRBD1
CASSELTGPNTEAFF | TGTGCCAGCAGTGAACTGACAGGGCCTAACACTGAAGCTTTCTTT | TRBJ1-1 | TRBV25-1 | many | TRBD1
CASSLKTYNEQFF | TGTGCCAGCAGCCTGAAGACCTACAATGAGCAGTTCTTC | TRBJ2-1 | TRBV28 | NA | NA
CASSQGISYTEAFF | TGTGCCAGCAGCCAAGGTATCAGTTATACTGAAGCTTTCTTT | TRBJ1-1 | TRBV4-2 | few | NA
CASSPREGFTEAFF | TGTGCCAGCAGCCCCCGGGAAGGCTTCACTGAAGCTTTCTTT | TRBJ1-1 | TRBV7-9 | few | NA
CASSLGGEGETQYF | TGTGCCAGCAGTTTGGGGGGAGAGGGTGAGACCCAGTACTTC | TRBJ2-5 | TRBV28 | few | NA
CASSLGQGRFNEQFF | TGTGCCAGCAGTTTGGGACAGGGGAGGTTCAATGAGCAGTTCTTC | TRBJ2-1 | TRBV12-3/TRBV12-4 | NA | TRBD1
CASSPRGDGNTEAFF | TGTGCCAGCAGCCCCCGGGGGGACGGGAACACTGAAGCTTTCTTT | TRBJ1-1 | TRBV11-1 | many | NA
CDSSFSVLNYGYTF | TGTGACAGCAGTTTCTCGGTCCTAAACTATGGCTACACCTTC | TRBJ1-2 | TRBV12-3/TRBV12-4 | once | NA
CAISEYGHQPQHF | TGTGCCATCAGTGAGTATGGCCATCAGCCCCAGCATTTT | TRBJ1-5 | TRBV10-3 | many | NA
CASSPDFNEQFF | TGTGCCAGCAGCCCCGATTTCAATGAGCAGTTCTTC | TRBJ2-1 | TRBV12-3/TRBV12-4 | few | NA
CASSQFNSYTDTQYF | TGTGCCAGCAGCCAGTTTAACAGCTACACAGATACGCAGTATTTT | TRBJ2-3 | TRBV14 | many | NA
CASLRTENTEAFF | TGTGCCAGCCTTCGGACAGAGAACACTGAAGCTTTCTTT | TRBJ1-1 | TRBV7-9 | few | NA
CASSPQSILQETQYF | TGTGCCAGCAGCCCGCAATCCATACTCCAAGAGACCCAGTACTTC | TRBJ2-5 | TRBV7-9 | few | NA
CASSLAGFGTGASYEQYF | TGTGCCAGCAGTTTAGCGGGGTTTGGGACAGGGGCCTCCTACGAGCAGTACTTC | TRBJ2-7 | TRBV12-3/TRBV12-4 | few | TRBD1
CARSGQGDWGTEAFF | TGCGCCAGAAGCGGACAGGGGGATTGGGGCACTGAAGCTTTCTTT | TRBJ1-1 | TRBV5-1 | NA | TRBD1
CASSQGGGITDTQYF | TGCGCCAGCAGCCAAGGGGGGGGGATCACAGATACGCAGTATTTT | TRBJ2-3 | TRBV4-1 | few | TRBD2
CAWRDRGADTGELFF | TGTGCCTGGAGGGACAGGGGCGCTGACACCGGGGAGCTGTTTTTT | TRBJ2-2 | TRBV30 | few | TRBD1
CASSEGSGANVLTF | TGTGCCAGCAGTGAAGGCTCTGGGGCCAACGTCCTGACTTTC | TRBJ2-6 | TRBV6-4 | many | NA
CASSQGSGTQETQYF | TGCGCCAGCAGCCAGGGAAGCGGGACCCAAGAGACCCAGTACTTC | TRBJ2-5 | TRBV4-3 | few | TRBD2
CASSLVFQPPRVEQFF | TGTGCCAGCAGCTTAGTCTTCCAGCCCCCTCGAGTTGAGCAGTTCTTC | TRBJ2-1 | TRBV7-8 | NA | NA
CASSWTGVSYEQYF | TGCGCCAGCAGCTGGACAGGGGTCTCCTACGAGCAGTACTTC | TRBJ2-7 | TRBV5-1 | few | TRBD1
CASSLWGGGGDNEQFF | TGCGCCAGCAGCTTGTGGGGCGGAGGGGGGGACAATGAGCAGTTCTTC | TRBJ2-1 | TRBV5-1 | NA | NA
CASSPLGAGETQYF | TGTGCCAGTAGCCCCCTGGGGGCCGGGGAGACCCAGTACTTC | TRBJ2-5 | TRBV19 | NA | NA
CASSFRGEYNEQFF | TGTGCCAGCAGTTTTAGGGGGGAATACAATGAGCAGTTCTTC | TRBJ2-1 | TRBV27 | NA | NA
CASSSPSGPSYNEQFF | TGTGCCAGCAGCTCCCCTAGCGGGCCCTCCTACAATGAGCAGTTCTTC | TRBJ2-1 | TRBV7-9 | few | TRBD2
CASRGGGAQETQYF | TGTGCCAGCCGTGGGGGTGGAGCCCAAGAGACCCAGTACTTC | TRBJ2-5 | TRBV7-9 | NA | NA
CASSQGQHFYEQYF | TGCGCCAGCAGCCAAGGGCAGCATTTCTACGAGCAGTACTTC | TRBJ2-7 | TRBV4-3 | few | NA
CSAPHWAMNTGELFF | TGCAGTGCTCCCCATTGGGCCATGAACACCGGGGAGCTGTTTTTT | TRBJ2-2 | TRBV20-1 | NA | NA
CASSQDGAGGWEQYF | TGCGCCAGCAGCCAAGACGGGGCTGGGGGTTGGGAGCAGTACTTC | TRBJ2-7 | TRBV4-1 | NA | NA
CSARPPGDIQWEQFF | TGCAGTGCTAGGCCCCCGGGGGATATACAATGGGAGCAGTTCTTC | TRBJ2-1 | TRBV20-1 | few | NA
CAPSTGRTATYEQYF | TGTGCCCCGAGTACTGGTCGTACCGCCACCTACGAGCAGTACTTC | TRBJ2-7 | TRBV7-6 | NA | NA
CASSTSDYSNQPQHF | TGTGCCAGCAGTACATCCGACTATAGCAATCAGCCCCAGCATTTT | TRBJ1-5 | TRBV12-3/TRBV12-4 | NA | NA